These 23 T cell receptor beta chains were sequenced from one sample in a study of a mutant IDH1 vaccine in newly diagnosed glioma. These receptors have no known antigen. Sequencing used immunoSEQ multiplex PCR; TCRdb keeps in-frame clones, though not all of them. The data show 60,000 to 70,000 clones, roughly four fifths seen once. Time point: week 47, end of study. Each dose of the vaccine consisted of 300 ug of mutant IDH1 20-mer peptide, with topical imiquimod. This sample comprised PBMCs, obtained from a glioma patient whose treatment included an IDH1 peptide vaccine. The receptor set was obtained from a man aged 25 to 40 with glioma.

This clone was seen once. The rearrangement links TRBV30 to TRBJ2-7; tentative D call: TRBD2 (6 bases). V lost 2 bases, J lost 7 bases, and 21 bases lay in between. Germline CDR1 is GTSNPN and CDR2 is SVGIG (reference sequence). The CDR3 covers 15 residues. The CDR3, as DNA: TGTGCCTGGAGTACCGGGGGAACCTCCCGAAGGGAGCAGTACTTC. The encoded protein is CAWSTGGTSRREQYF.

J is TRBJ2-3 and V is TRBV14, with D maybe TRBD1 (6 bases). Germline CDR1 is SGHDN and CDR2 is FVKESK. This CDR3 comprises 20 residues. V was clipped by 4 bases and J by 2 bases, with 28 bases between them. This CDR3 reads CASSPPPWGPRMGHTDTQYF. The CDR3, as DNA: TGTGCCAGCAGCCCTCCTCCGTGGGGGCCACGCATGGGACACACAGATACGCAGTATTTT.

The chain's CDR3 is CASSPDGTGWNYGYTF. In DNA form, the CDR3 reads TGTGCCAGCAGCCCCGACGGGACAGGGTGGAACTATGGCTACACCTTC. The rearrangement links TRBV11-2 to TRBJ1-2; 9 nucleotides match TRBD1. V trimming: 5 bases; J trimming: 2 bases; junction bases outside the gene matches: 9. The germline V gene has CDR1 SGHAT and CDR2 FQNNGV. The CDR3 is 16 residues long.

CDR3 bases: TGTGCCAGCAGTTTATTCGGACAGTCTGCTTCACCCCTCCACTTT. Translated: CASSLFGQSASPLHF. The chain combines TRBV28 with TRBJ1-6; D is perhaps TRBD1 (6 bases). The V gene's germline CDR1 is MDHEN and CDR2 SYDVKM. Trimming removed 1 base from V and 9 bases from J, with 13 bases in between. The CDR3 covers 15 residues. The variable domain in full, with the rest retrieved from reference TRBV28 and TRBJ1-6, is DVKVTQSSRYLVKRTGEKVFLECVQDMDHENMFWYRQDPGLGLRLIYFSYDVKMKEKGDIPEGYSVSREKKERFSLILESASTNQTSMYLCASSLFGQSASPLHFGNGTRLTVT.

The chain combines TRBV6-5 with TRBJ1-3, with D unclear. The CDR3 covers 13 residues. From germline, CDR1 is MNHEY and CDR2 SVGAGI. The germline V and J ends were trimmed by 6 bases and 4 bases, with 10 bases remaining between them. This chain's CDR3 is CASRRTSGNTIYF. The CDR3 bases are TGTGCCAGCAGAAGGACCTCAGGAAACACCATATATTTT.

The V gene is TRBV15, the J gene TRBJ1-6, with 9 bases identical to TRBD1. This CDR3 contains 14 residues. Germline V gives CDR1 LNHNV, CDR2 YYDKDF (reference sequence). Trimming cost V 6 bases and J 4 bases; bases outside gene matches: 1. The DNA for the CDR3 is TGTGCCACCAGGGGACAGGGTTATAATTCACCCCTCCACTTT. Amino acids: CATRGQGYNSPLHF.

This chain connects TRBV7-9 to TRBJ2-3, with a tentative D call TRBD1 (6 bases). This CDR3 spans 13 amino acids. The ends were cut back, 4 bases at V and 6 bases at J, with 11 bases in the middle. Germline V gene data show CDR1 as SEHNR and CDR2 as FQNEAQ (reference sequence). This CDR3 reads CASSSLQGDTQYF. The DNA for the CDR3 is TGTGCCAGCAGCTCCCTCCAGGGGGATACGCAGTATTTT. Using reference TRBV7-9 and TRBJ2-3 for the parts outside the CDR3, the full variable domain is DTGVSQNPRHKITKRGQNVTFRCDPISEHNRLYWYRQTLGQGPEFLTYFQNEAQLEKSRLLSDRFSAERPKGSFSTLEIQRTEQGDSAMYLCASSSLQGDTQYFGPGTRLTVL.

The chain uses TRBV7-9 and TRBJ2-3, with TRBD2 as a possible D gene (6 bases). Trimming left V 5 bases short and J 3 bases short, with 18 bases between. The CDR3 has 16 amino acids. CDR1 and CDR2 from the germline V gene are SEHNR and FQNEAQ (reference sequence). The CDR3 sequence: CASSQKQTGRTDTQYF. For the CDR3, the DNA is TGTGCCAGCAGCCAGAAGCAGACGGGGAGGACAGATACGCAGTATTTT.

The chain has TRBV18 and TRBJ1-3, with D unclear. V dropped 6 bases and J dropped 0 bases, with 12 bases sitting between them. The CDR3 contains 15 residues. Germline assignment: CDR1 KGHSH and CDR2 LQKENI. CDR3 DNA: TGTGCCAGCTCGCCTACACAGTTCTCTGGAAACACCATATATTTT. It is translated as CASSPTQFSGNTIYF. Based on the CDR3 plus reference TRBV18 and TRBJ1-3, the full variable domain is NAGVMQNPRHLVRRRGQEARLRCSPMKGHSHVYWYRQLPEEGLKFMVYLQKENIIDESGMPKERFSAEFPKEGPSILRIQQVVRGDSAAYFCASSPTQFSGNTIYFGEGSWLTVV.

V usage is TRBV11-2 and J usage is TRBJ1-5, with D tentatively TRBD1 (5 bases). Germline V lookup: CDR1 SGHAT, CDR2 FQNNGV. CDR3 length: 15 residues. V lost 1 base and J lost 0, with 7 bases in between. CDR3 sequence: CASSLAGGSNQPQHF. The CDR3 DNA follows: TGTGCCAGCAGCTTAGCCGGGGGTAGCAATCAGCCCCAGCATTTT.

V and J are TRBV28 and TRBJ1-1; D might be TRBD1 (6 bases). V lost 7 bases and J lost 5, with 26 bases in between. This CDR3 spans 17 amino acids. The germline CDR1 and CDR2 sequences are MDHEN and SYDVKM. CDR3 sequence: CASNGHLGSRRGTEAFF. As DNA, the CDR3 is TGTGCCAGCAATGGGCACCTGGGGAGTCGGAGGGGGACTGAAGCTTTCTTT.

This sequence joins TRBV7-9 and TRBJ2-2; 10 nucleotides align to TRBD2. The germline V gene encodes CDR1 SEHNR and CDR2 FQNEAQ (reference sequence). V lost 2 bases and J lost 7; bases outside the gene matches: 13. The CDR3 runs to 18 residues. The CDR3 reads CASSLPGLAGAHGGELFF. CDR3 nucleotides: TGTGCCAGCAGCTTACCGGGGCTAGCGGGGGCCCACGGCGGGGAGCTGTTTTTT.

J is TRBJ2-7 and V is TRBV29-1; D gene uncertain. V was shortened by 6 bases and J by 2 bases, with 11 bases between the two germline ends. The CDR3 runs to 12 residues. Germline lookup yields CDR1 SQVTM and CDR2 ANQGSEA. The CDR3 coding sequence is TGCAGCGTCTCAACTGTCCCCTACGAGCAGTACTTC. This sequence encodes CSVSTVPYEQYF.

The chain couples TRBV5-1 to TRBJ2-3, with D unresolved. Germline values: CDR1 SGHRS, CDR2 YFSETQ. The CDR3 is made up of 11 amino acids. The V end was cut by 0 bases, the J end by 8 bases, with 4 bases between. The CDR3 DNA sequence: TGCGCCAGCAGCTTGGACGGTACGCAGTATTTT. Protein product: CASSLDGTQYF.

The chain links TRBV27 to TRBJ1-1; D gene unclear. V was clipped by 4 bases and J by 7 bases, with 19 bases between them. Looked up from germline, CDR1 is MNHEY and CDR2 is SMNVEV (reference sequence). This CDR3 contains 15 residues. The CDR3 loop is CASSSIWEGTGEAFF. The DNA of the CDR3 is TGTGCCAGCAGTTCTATCTGGGAGGGAACGGGTGAAGCTTTCTTT.

The V gene is TRBV5-4, the J gene TRBJ2-4; tentatively, D is TRBD2 (6 bases). The CDR3 totals 17 residues. Germline-derived CDR1 and CDR2 are SGHNT and YYREEE (reference sequence). V was pared by 3 bases and J by 0 bases, with 16 bases between. CDR3 sequence reads: CASSSWPGGVAKNIQYF. CDR3 nucleotide sequence: TGTGCCAGCAGCTCTTGGCCGGGCGGGGTAGCCAAAAACATTCAGTACTTC.

The rearrangement uses TRBV13 and TRBJ2-2; tentatively, D is TRBD1 (6 bases). CDR3 length: 16 amino acids. From germline, CDR1 is PRHDT and CDR2 FYEKMQ (reference sequence). Trimming shortened V by 5 bases and J by 0 bases, and 13 bases separated the two germline ends. CDR3 bases: TGTGCCAGCAGCAAAGGACGACAGGCGAACACCGGGGAGCTGTTTTTT. It codes for CASSKGRQANTGELFF. Together with reference TRBV13 and TRBJ2-2, the CDR3 gives the full variable domain: AAGVIQSPRHLIKEKRETATLKCYPIPRHDTVYWYQQGPGQDPQFLISFYEKMQSDKGSIPDRFSAQQFSDYHSELNMSSLELGDSALYFCASSKGRQANTGELFFGEGSRLTVL.

The J gene is TRBJ2-3, the V gene TRBV7-2, with 10 bases lining up with TRBD2. The V gene end was trimmed by 1 base and the J gene end by 0 bases; junction bases not matched to a gene: 4. Germline CDR1 SGHTA, CDR2 FQGNSA. The CDR3 spans 17 residues. DNA of the CDR3: TGTGCCAGCAGCTTAGGGGGTAGCGGGGGGAGCACAGATACGCAGTATTTT. It is translated as CASSLGGSGGSTDTQYF.

CDR3 nucleotide sequence: TGTGCCAGCAGCTTAGGGACAGGGGGCTACGCCCAGTACTTC. Protein sequence: CASSLGTGGYAQYF. The chain employs TRBV11-1 and TRBJ2-5, with 11 bases aligning to TRBD1. CDR1 is SGHAT and CDR2 is FQDESV in the germline V gene (reference sequence). The trim removed 1 base at V and 9 bases at J, leaving 4 bases unmatched. This CDR3 has 14 amino acids.

The chain joins TRBV10-2 to TRBJ2-6; 8 bases line up with TRBD1. Germline CDR1 reads WSHSY; CDR2 reads SAAADI. There are 17 residues in the CDR3. V shed 6 bases and J 0 bases; nucleotides not matched to a gene: 7. The CDR3 loop is CASSRTGSPSGANVLTF. The DNA for the CDR3 is TGCGCCAGCAGCCGGACAGGGTCCCCCTCTGGGGCCAACGTCCTGACTTTC.

This clone occurred once. The J gene is TRBJ2-7, the V gene TRBV6-6, with D uncertain. Per the germline V gene, CDR1 is MNHNY and CDR2 is SVGAGI (reference sequence). Trimming cost V 2 bases and J 2 bases, with 13 bases left between them. The CDR3 length is 15 residues. The CDR3 region is CASSYGATGPYEQYF. DNA for the CDR3: TGTGCCAGCAGTTACGGAGCCACCGGGCCCTACGAGCAGTACTTC.

The chain couples TRBV19 to TRBJ1-1, with D uncertain. Germline assignment: CDR1 LNHDA and CDR2 SQIVND (reference sequence). The CDR3 is 18 amino acids. V lost 5 bases and J 6 bases, leaving 28 bases between the germline ends. CDR3 sequence: CASSDEMGSLAGSAEAFF. The CDR3 bases are TGTGCCAGTAGTGACGAAATGGGCAGCCTGGCAGGATCGGCTGAAGCTTTCTTT.

The CDR3 DNA sequence: TGTGCCAGCAGCCTCGACGACAGTATCTACGAGCAGTACTTC. As protein: CASSLDDSIYEQYF. This sequence joins TRBV28 and TRBJ2-7; D may be TRBD1 (5 bases). There are 14 residues in the CDR3. V gave up 6 bases and J gave up 3 bases, with 15 bases separating them. The germline CDR1 and CDR2 sequences are MDHEN and SYDVKM.